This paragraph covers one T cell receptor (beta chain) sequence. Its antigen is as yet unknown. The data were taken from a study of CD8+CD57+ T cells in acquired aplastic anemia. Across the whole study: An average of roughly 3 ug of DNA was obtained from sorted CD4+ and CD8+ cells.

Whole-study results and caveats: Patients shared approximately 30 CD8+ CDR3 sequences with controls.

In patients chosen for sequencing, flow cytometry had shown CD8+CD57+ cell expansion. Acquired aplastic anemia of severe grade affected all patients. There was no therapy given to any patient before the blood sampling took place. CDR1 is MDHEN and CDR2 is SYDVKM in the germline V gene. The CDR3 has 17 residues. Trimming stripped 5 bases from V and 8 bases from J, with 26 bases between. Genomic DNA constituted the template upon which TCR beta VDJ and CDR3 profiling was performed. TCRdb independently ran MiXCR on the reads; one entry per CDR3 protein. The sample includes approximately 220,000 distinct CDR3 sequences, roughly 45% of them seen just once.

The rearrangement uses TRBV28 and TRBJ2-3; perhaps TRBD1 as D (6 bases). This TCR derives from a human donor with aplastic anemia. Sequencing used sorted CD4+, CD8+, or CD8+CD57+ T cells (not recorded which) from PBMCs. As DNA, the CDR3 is TGTGCCAGCAGTAAAGGTGTCGGGACATCGGCTCACGGTACGCAGTATTTT. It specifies CASSKGVGTSAHGTQYF. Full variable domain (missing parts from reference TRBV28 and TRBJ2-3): DVKVTQSSRYLVKRTGEKVFLECVQDMDHENMFWYRQDPGLGLRLIYFSYDVKMKEKGDIPEGYSVSREKKERFSLILESASTNQTSMYLCASSKGVGTSAHGTQYFGPGTRLTVL.